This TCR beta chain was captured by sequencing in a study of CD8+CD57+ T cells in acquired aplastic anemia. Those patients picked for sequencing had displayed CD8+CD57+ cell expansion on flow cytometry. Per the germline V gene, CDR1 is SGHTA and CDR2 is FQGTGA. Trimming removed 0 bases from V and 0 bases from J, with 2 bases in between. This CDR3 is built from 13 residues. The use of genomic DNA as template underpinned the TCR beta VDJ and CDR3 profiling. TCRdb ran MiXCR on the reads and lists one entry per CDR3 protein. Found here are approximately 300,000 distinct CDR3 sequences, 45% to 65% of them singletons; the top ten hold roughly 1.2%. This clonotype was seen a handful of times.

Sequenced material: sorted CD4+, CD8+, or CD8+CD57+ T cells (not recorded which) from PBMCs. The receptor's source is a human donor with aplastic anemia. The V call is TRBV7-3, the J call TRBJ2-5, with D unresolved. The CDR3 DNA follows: TGTGCCAGCAGCTTAACCTACCAAGAGACCCAGTACTTC. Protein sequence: CASSLTYQETQYF. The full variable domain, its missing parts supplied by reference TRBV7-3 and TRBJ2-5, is GAGVSQTPSNKVTEKGKYVELRCDPISGHTALYWYRQSLGQGPEFLIYFQGTGAADDSGLPNDRFFAVRPEGSVSTLKIQRTERGDSAVYLCASSLTYQETQYFGPGTRLLVL.